The TCR beta chain under discussion was sequenced for a study of blood T cells in healthy people across ages (dated by TCRdb to between 2014 and 2017). Broadly, across the study: In model experiments, template switching captured roughly one uniquely barcoded TCR beta cDNA molecule for every two T cells. The study measured age-related changes in TCR beta repertoire diversity using deep sequencing normalized with unique cDNA molecular identifiers. The donors were split into four age groups: young (average 16 years), middle-aged (around 40), aged (over 55) and long-lived (more than 80). For two donors (one aged 18 to 30 and one aged 80 or older), the study analyzed two additional independent replicas of 1 million unique cDNA reads from the same blood draw.

Donors were 30 to 45 systemically healthy Caucasian individuals from Russia aged 6 to 90 years. Each donor gave roughly 9 milliliters of peripheral blood, drawn into EDTA-treated Vacutainer tubes. Ficoll-Paque density-gradient centrifugation was used to isolate PBMCs, with at least 6.5 million per sample. Total RNA, at least 5.5 micrograms per sample, was extracted from PBMCs with Trizol reagent. Naive CD45RAhigh/CD27high T cell percentages were measured by flow cytometry on a PBMC aliquot from every donor. This clonotype appeared a few times. Its binding antigen is unknown. The input lacks base qualities; no much larger clone sits a single base away. Paper-wide results and their limitations: As age increased, observed TCR beta diversity per million T cells dropped in a roughly linear way, and a significant reduction was already evident by age 40. Estimates of total diversity based on one million sequenced T cells were regarded as lower bounds and as underestimates. Since profiling was done on bulk unsorted PBMCs, naive and antigen-experienced compartments could not be conclusively compared. A strong correlation was found between observed TCR beta diversity and the percentage of naive T cells measured by flow cytometry. Compared with the aged group, the long-lived group had more naive CD4+ T cells, fewer expanded clones and increased TCR diversity, a pattern suggesting age selection. Because donor CMV infection status was unknown, age-related changes in expanded clonotypes were potentially confounded.

The library came from 5' RACE. The sequencing machine was an Illumina HiSeq 2500. A second PCR of roughly 7 to 12 cycles was run with a J-beta primer mix and a sample-barcoded 5' primer. A template-switch 5' adaptor carrying 12 random nucleotides introduced a unique molecular identifier onto each TCR beta cDNA molecule. At least 3 million CDR3-containing paired-end reads were obtained from each sample. First-strand cDNA was synthesized from all RNA with the Mint cDNA synthesis kit, primed by a TRBC-specific oligonucleotide. Following uracil-DNA glycosylase treatment, all cDNA underwent a first 18-cycle PCR with the universal primers M1SS and BC2_uni_R. As for the authors' bioinformatics: Each sample was normalized by randomly selecting 1 million high-quality reads, each carrying a distinct molecular identifier. Instead of being binned into consensus sequences, reads with shared molecular identifiers were discarded. MiTCR, with a Q25 quality threshold and the strictest error-elimination algorithm, was used for CDR3 identification, clonotype clustering and error correction. Lower-bound total TCR beta diversity was estimated with a nonparametric unseen species model using Euler transformation. Clones were called with MiXCR by TCRdb after fastp trimmed the public reads at Q25, and only in-frame beta chains were retained. Rows merge per CDR3 protein into single entries with the most common DNA and genes. The V and J calls come from TCRdb's annotation, not from the publication. Counted in this sample were about 760,000 distinct CDR3 sequences; 25% of them appeared once. Of the sample, 9.4% is held by the ten largest clones.

This same sample was also part of a study on T cells of mothers and their children. That second publication adds: Nine systemically healthy Caucasian individuals, comprising three mothers and their six children, were included as donors. cDNA synthesis used all of the extracted RNA, with around 1.4 ug of RNA in each 15 ul reaction. Sample barcodes and 2-4 random nucleotides were added via the M1S primer in the second PCR. Over 10 million TCR beta CDR3 reads came from each mother, compared with 3.3 million or so reads from each child. Thymic selection shapes the output of TCR recombination in a similar way in related and unrelated pairs, and inherited differences have a minor effect. Normalized repertoire overlap was always found to be slightly, but never significantly, higher in related mother-child pairs than in unrelated mother-child pairs. No persistent microchimeric T cell clones were found, with a detection sensitivity of around 100 clones per million clonotypes. In the study, deep NGS was used to compare the TCR beta repertoires of mothers and children, and features distinguishing related mother-child pairs from unrelated individuals were sought. Mothers averaged about 40 +/- 4 years of age and children averaged approximately 12 +/- 4 years. Libraries were sequenced on Illumina HiSeq 2000 with 100+100 nt paired-end reads after adapter ligation with NEBNext reagents. To avoid cross-contamination, the mother libraries and the child libraries were prepared a month apart and sequenced in separate runs. For each donor, between about 500,000 and 2,000,000 distinct TCR beta clonotypes were identified. Naive TCR beta clonotypes were estimated from low-frequency clonotypes matched to each donor's FACS-determined naive share, without sorting.

The sample was blood. The TCR comes from a boy aged 5-17 years in good health.

The sequence in DNA is TGTGCCAGCAGTCCAGGGTTTAAGCAGTACTTC. Its amino acids are CASSPGFKQYF. The V and J genes are TRBV6-5 and TRBJ2-5; TRBD1 is a weak D gene call, 5 bases matching. Measured from the cysteine to the phenylalanine, the CDR3 is 11 residues long. The entry retains the CDR3 DNA only, 33 bases that are in frame from base 1. The CDR1 and CDR2 encoded by the germline V gene are MNHEY and SVGAGI. V is pared back by 5 bases and J by 11 bases, with 12 bases lying between the germline termini.